This T cell receptor beta chain appears in the sequencing data of a study of primary melanoma T cells and metastatic recurrence (TCRdb year 2020). Regarding the complete study: A total of 200 or so primary melanomas made up the cohort, all of stage T2 to T4 and more than 1 mm thick. Whether patient outcome could be predicted by T-cell fraction and T-cell repertoire clonality in primary melanoma tumors was the question this study put to the test. Histopathological grading of tumor-infiltrating lymphocytes was compared with the T-cell fraction derived from sequencing. Progression-free survival was the clinical outcome compared against the T-cell fraction measured by TCR beta sequencing. The full study reports these points: An effective T-cell-mediated antitumor response in primary melanoma was presented by the authors only as a suggestion rather than as a demonstrated mechanism. A T-cell fraction above 20% appeared protective regardless of ulceration status, mitotic rate or nodal disease. Progression-free survival prediction was reportedly improved more by adding T-cell fraction to tumor thickness than by adding any other histopathological variable. Progression-free survival was reportedly predicted by the tumor T-cell fraction independently of thickness, ulceration, mitotic rate and age.

The library was obtained by the immunoSEQ multiplex PCR assay. Primary melanoma tumor tissue underwent high-throughput sequencing of the T-cell receptor beta chain. Per the authors' processing: The repertoire analyses covered TCRB CDR3 sharing between samples and the distribution of insertions and deletions. A gradient-boosted model ranked the predictive value of the T-cell fraction against histopathological variables. TCRdb holds this immuneACCESS table with in-frame rearrangements only. Some clones are missing; in checked studies, unresolved V genes explain under half, and the rest has no known cause. Clone size and V and J calls were adopted from that table, with D and trimming inferred from the DNA. The table of this sample itemizes around 32 clones. Patients had primary melanoma that had been surgically resected and was considered potentially curable but at risk of metastatic recurrence. As for this clone: Its antigen remains undetermined. Base quality data are lacking; no much larger clone is found one base away.

This receptor was identified in a human donor with melanoma. The sequencing sample was made of melanoma tumor tissue.

The CDR3 region: CASSLVGGGIQETQYF. The base sequence is TGTGCCAGCAGCTTAGTGGGGGGAGGTATCCAAGAGACCCAGTACTTC. The rearranged chain carries TRBV11-3 and TRBJ2-5, and the D gene may be TRBD2, 6 bases matching. The CDR3, from cysteine to phenylalanine, totals 16 residues. The entry retains the CDR3 DNA only, 48 bases that are in frame from base 1. Deletion took 1 base off V and 1 base off J, with a span of 13 bases between the germline ends. CDR1 and CDR2, looked up from the germline V gene, are SGHNT and YENEEA.